The T cell receptor beta chain described here comes from a study of CXCR3-negative and CXCR3-positive naive CD8 T cells. UMI-labeled 5' RACE yielded the TRB cDNA libraries. Following a re-call of the 5' RACE reads, TCRdb has one entry per CDR3 protein and lacks DNA. The listing records about 84,000 distinct CDR3 sequences. General observations from the study: Memory cells diverged, while naive CXCR3-positive and CXCR3-negative cells had similar TRBV-TRBJ usage. Higher TRB CDR3 hydrophobicity marked CXCR3-positive naive cells relative to CXCR3-negative naive cells.

With regard to this clonotype: Its target is not known.

This CDR3 has 16 amino acids. The V gene's germline CDR1 is LGHNT and CDR2 FRNRAP. This sequence was found in a human donor in good health. Some clones in this sample may be carry-over from other donors' samples. Specimen: naive CXCR3+ CD8+ T cells from blood. Described subset: CD45RO-CCR7+CD27+CD95- naive CD8+ T cells expressing CXCR3 (TNR3+). The chain uses TRBV12-5 and TRBJ2-2. CDR3 in amino acids: CASGLVLGVDGGELFF. The whole variable domain, filled in from reference TRBV12-5 and TRBJ2-2, reads DARVTQTPRHKVTEMGQEVTMRCQPILGHNTVFWYRQTMMQGLELLAYFRNRAPLDDSGMPKDRFSAEMPDATLATLKIQPSEPRDSAVYFCASGLVLGVDGGELFFGEGSRLTVL.